This TCR beta chain stems from a study of OX40 agonist ivuxolimab in advanced cancers. Overall study: Age averaged 60 years (range about 20 to 79), and 70% to 85% were male.

General observations from the study: By week 6 at 0.1 to 3.0 mg/kg, blood CD4+ and CD8+ T cells had expanded clonally.

Profiling relied on immunoSEQ multiplex PCR, and the TCRdb table lists in-frame clones only, not all of them. The repertoire consists of 55,000 to 80,000 clones, with approximately 84% occurring once and the leading ten covering 6% to 9.5%. About this clone: Its antigen remains unknown.

Germline V CDR1 and CDR2: SGHRS, YFSETQ. The CDR3 runs 16 residues. J gave up 4 bases and V 0 bases, and 5 bases lay outside the gene matches. This receptor was taken from an adult with an advanced solid tumor such as melanoma, head and neck, liver or kidney cancer. V is TRBV5-1 and J is TRBJ2-2, with 8 positions matching TRBD2. This material consisted of CD4+ or CD8+ T cells sorted from blood, taken in a trial of the OX40 agonist ivuxolimab. The CDR3 sequence: CASSLELAGRTGELFF. The DNA of the CDR3 is TGCGCCAGCAGCTTGGAGCTAGCGGGCCGCACCGGGGAGCTGTTTTTT.